One sample yielded the 27 T cell receptor delta chains listed below, sequenced in a study of γδ T cells in repeated Plasmodium falciparum infection. Bulk repertoires came from Vgamma9/Vdelta2+ or Vdelta2-negative gammadelta T cells flow-sorted from PBMC. TCRdb re-called the multiplex PCR reads via CATT. Among approximately 93,000 delta-chain clones listed, 0.85% to 1% were seen once. The sequenced material came from gamma-delta T cells from blood. These receptors all stem from a pool of human donors (malaria-infected and uninfected, not separated).

The sample holds many counts of this clone. CDR3 in amino acids: CACDTVPSFSRFAVRDTDKLIF. The CDR3 nucleotides read TGTGCCTGTGACACCGTCCCCTCCTTCTCACGGTTTGCTGTGAGGGACACCGATAAACTCATCTTT. V is TRDV2 and J is TRDJ1, with D perhaps matching TRDD2 (5 bases). Trimming stripped 0 bases from V and 0 bases from J, with 31 bases between. The CDR3 extends over 22 amino acids. The germline CDR1 and CDR2 sequences are GEAIGNYY and EKD.

This clone has just a few counts. Translating this DNA gives a protein that differs at residue 9 from the TCRdb one, which belongs to a much larger clone; a read error is likely, and the protein shown is this translation. CDR3 sequence: CALGEHSYRGLCTDKLIF. The CDR3, as DNA: TGTGCTCTTGGGGAACATTCGTACCGGGGGCTGTGCACCGATAAACTCATCTTT. This chain connects TRDV1 to TRDJ1, with a weak D call TRDD3 (5 bases). Trimming pared 1 base from V and 1 base from J, leaving 19 bases between. CDR3 length: 18 residues. The germline gives CDR1 TSWWSYY, CDR2 QGS.

Notes on this clone: This DNA translates differently at residues 3 and 6 from the TCRdb protein, which is that of a much larger clone; a read error is likely, and the protein shown is the DNA's own translation. This chain joins TRDV2 and TRDJ1, with TRDD3 identical over 12 bases. TCRdb supplies no J gene; here it was assigned by aligning the nucleotide sequence to germline. This CDR3 is built from 20 residues. Per the germline V gene, CDR1 is GEAIGNYY and CDR2 is EKD. CDR3 bases: TGTGCCCGTGACTCCGCCAATGACTGGGGGATACCTAACTACACCGATAAACTCATCTTT. Translation: CARDSANDWGIPNYTDKLIF.

This clone has at least ten counts. TCRdb lists the protein of a much larger clone for this DNA, which differs at residue 15, so this is likely a read error; the protein given here is translated from the DNA itself. The chain uses TRDV2 and TRDJ1; 12 nucleotides match TRDD3. This CDR3 spans 17 amino acids. The germline gives CDR1 GEAIGNYY, CDR2 EKD. Written as DNA, the CDR3 is TGTGCCTGTGACTTCAAACTGGGGGATACCAACACCGATAAACCCATCTTT. As protein: CACDFKLGDTNTDKPIF.

This clone was counted at least ten times. A read error likely explains why the TCRdb protein, taken from a much larger clone, differs from this DNA's translation at residue 4; the protein shown is translated from the DNA. This chain joins TRDV2 and TRDJ1; a weak D match, TRDD2 (5 bases). The germline V and J ends were trimmed by 5 bases and 3 bases, with 15 bases remaining between them. There are 14 residues in the CDR3. The V gene's germline CDR1 is GEAIGNYY and CDR2 EKD. The chain's CDR3 is CACGFPSLPDKLIF. CDR3 in DNA: TGTGCCTGTGGCTTCCCCTCTCTGCCCGATAAACTCATCTTT.

The sample holds many counts of this clone. TCRdb pairs this DNA with a much larger clone's protein that differs at residue 5, likely a read error; the protein shown was translated from the DNA. The chain uses TRDV2 and TRDJ1, with 10 bases identical to TRDD3. The V gene's germline CDR1 is GEAIGNYY and CDR2 EKD. The CDR3 covers 17 residues. Trimming cost V 3 bases and J 0 bases; bases outside gene matches: 9. The CDR3 spells CACDAITGGFNTDKLIF. The CDR3 nucleotides are TGTGCCTGTGACGCTATTACTGGGGGATTTAACACCGATAAACTCATCTTT.

This clone was observed a handful of times. TCRdb lists the protein of a much larger clone for this DNA, which differs at residue 10, so this is likely a read error; the protein given here is translated from the DNA itself. The rearrangement links TRDV2 to TRDJ1; D gene unclear. This CDR3 has 16 residues. V lost 0 bases and J lost 0, with 13 bases in between. Germline V gene lookup returns CDR1 GEAIGNYY and CDR2 EKD. The CDR3 loop is CACDTVSLPNTDKLIF. The CDR3 DNA reads TGTGCCTGTGACACCGTAAGTTTGCCGAACACCGATAAACTCATCTTT.

This clone was seen only a few times. A far bigger clonotype differs at one base, so this is likely a read error. Other DNA sequences in this sample translate to the same CDR3. The chain joins TRDV1 to TRDJ1, with 9 bases identical to TRDD3. The CDR3 runs to 27 residues. Trimming at V came to 2 bases and at J to 0 bases, leaving 37 bases not matched to a gene. Germline V gives CDR1 TSWWSYY, CDR2 QGS. The CDR3 coding sequence is TGTGCTCTTGGGGAAGTGAGAGTCCGAAAACCAGTACAGCTACTGGGGGAGAAGTACTGGGACACCGATAAACTCATCTTT. Protein sequence: CALGEVRVRKPVQLLGEKYWDTDKLIF.

This clone was seen a handful of times. This DNA's translation differs at residue 7 from TCRdb's protein, which comes from a much larger clone; a read error is likely, and the protein shown is translated from the DNA. The chain has TRDV1 and TRDJ3; 13 nucleotides align to TRDD3. This CDR3 has 24 amino acids. Germline CDR1 TSWWSYY, CDR2 QGS. With V trimmed by 2 bases and J by 3 bases, 19 bases remained unmatched. The CDR3 DNA is TGTGCTCTTGGGGAAGGGCCAAAGGCCGTATACTGGGGGATACGCTTCTGGGACACCCGACAGATGTTTTTC. Encoded protein: CALGEGPKAVYWGIRFWDTRQMFF.

Of note for this clone: A read error likely explains why the TCRdb protein, taken from a much larger clone, differs from this DNA's translation at residue 3; the protein shown is translated from the DNA. The chain recombines TRDV1 with TRDJ1; 12 positions match TRDD3. As TCRdb names no J gene, one was assigned here on the basis of a DNA match to germline. CDR3 length equals 18 residues. From germline, CDR1 is TSWWSYY and CDR2 QGS. The CDR3 DNA follows: TGTGCTCCTGGGATCCAGCTGGGGGATACGCTTCATCCACCGAAACTCATCTTT. It specifies CAPGIQLGDTLHPPKLIF.

This clone was found a few times. The mismatch at residue 7 between this DNA's translation and the TCRdb protein of a much larger clone likely reflects a read error; the protein shown is translated from the DNA. The DNA for the CDR3 is TGTGCCTGTGACACTCTACCGGGGGAGCACACCGATAAACTCATCTTT. This gives the protein CACDTLPGEHTDKLIF. The chain combines TRDV2 with TRDJ1; perhaps TRDD3 as D (6 bases). The J gene is not listed in TCRdb, so it was assigned here from a DNA match to germline. In germline, CDR1 is GEAIGNYY, CDR2 EKD. V shed 1 base and J shed 0 bases, with 14 bases lying between them. This CDR3 comprises 16 residues.

Concerning this clone: TCRdb shows a much larger clone's protein in place of this DNA's translation, and the two differ at residue 11, likely through a read error; the protein shown is translated from the DNA. The rearrangement joins TRDV2 to TRDJ1; D might be TRDD2 (7 bases). V shed 5 bases and J shed 1 base, with 40 bases lying between them. In germline, CDR1 is GEAIGNYY, CDR2 EKD. The CDR3 loop spans 23 amino acids. The CDR3 coding sequence is TGTGCCTGTGGCAAACACTTCCTAATGAGGGAGATACGCTCCCGGGGTTGCACCGATAAACTCATCTTT. Protein sequence: CACGKHFLMREIRSRGCTDKLIF.

This clone came up many times. TCRdb pairs this DNA with a much larger clone's protein that differs at residue 5, likely a read error; the protein shown was translated from the DNA. The genes are TRDV2 and TRDJ1; D is perhaps TRDD3 (6 bases). The germline V gene encodes CDR1 GEAIGNYY and CDR2 EKD. There are 15 residues in the CDR3. With 3 bases removed from V and 1 base from J, the gap between germline ends came to 14 bases. The CDR3 loop is CACDAQDTLTDKLIF. The CDR3 DNA sequence: TGTGCCTGTGACGCTCAGGATACTCTCACCGATAAACTCATCTTT.

This clone was observed a handful of times. The protein TCRdb lists belongs to a much larger clone and differs from this DNA's translation at residue 10, which points to a read error; the protein shown is made from the DNA. The V gene is TRDV1, the J gene TRDJ1, with a possible D match to TRDD2 (5 bases). The germline CDR1 and CDR2 sequences are TSWWSYY and QGS. The CDR3 contains 18 residues. With 3 bases removed from V and 0 bases from J, the gap between germline ends came to 20 bases. The chain's CDR3 is CALGDVGLRCDHTDKLIF. CDR3 coding DNA: TGTGCTCTTGGGGACGTCGGCCTTCGTTGTGATCACACCGATAAACTCATCTTT.

In regard to this clone: The mismatch at residue 20 between this DNA's translation and the TCRdb protein of a much larger clone likely reflects a read error; the protein shown is translated from the DNA. The genes are TRDV1 and TRDJ1; D is possibly TRDD2 (5 bases). Germline-derived CDR1 and CDR2 are TSWWSYY and QGS. The CDR3 totals 22 residues. CDR3 sequence: CALGAPSYPLPLQREYMGKPIF. The CDR3 DNA is TGTGCTCTTGGGGCACCTTCGTATCCATTACCGCTCCAGAGGGAATATATGGGTAAACCCATCTTT.

In this sample, this clone turned up a few times. The protein in TCRdb stems from a much larger clone and differs at residue 24 from this DNA's translation, likely a read error; here the protein is translated from the DNA. V gene TRDV2 combines with J gene TRDJ1, with 11 nucleotides matching TRDD3. The J gene, not given by TCRdb, was assigned here from a germline match of the nucleotide sequence. The germline V gene encodes CDR1 GEAIGNYY and CDR2 EKD. The CDR3 has 27 amino acids. CDR3: CACRKRVQPDSLSGGYPRPPNTDRLIF. DNA for the CDR3: TGTGCCTGCAGAAAGAGGGTTCAGCCGGACTCTCTTTCTGGGGGATACCCGAGACCCCCTAACACCGATAGACTCATCTTT.

This clone was seen a few times. One base separates it from a far larger clone, so it is likely a read error. Other nucleotide sequences from this sample produce the same CDR3. V gene TRDV2 combines with J gene TRDJ3, with 9 bases that match TRDD3. As TCRdb names no J gene, one was assigned here on the basis of a DNA match to germline. In germline, CDR1 is GEAIGNYY, CDR2 EKD. The CDR3 consists of 19 residues. The CDR3 region has the DNA TGTGCCTGTGACACCGTACTGGGGGACTATTCCTGGGACACACGACAGATGTTTTTC. It codes for CACDTVLGDYSWDTRQMFF.

Comment on this clone: This DNA translates differently at residue 11 from the TCRdb protein, which is that of a much larger clone; a read error is likely, and the protein shown is the DNA's own translation. The chain has TRDV2 and TRDJ1, with TRDD3 matching over 7 bases. The J gene was missing in TCRdb and was found by matching the end of the DNA to germline. Losses at the gene ends were 2 bases for V and 3 bases for J; bases not matched to a gene: 11. The CDR3 totals 16 residues. Germline V lookup: CDR1 GEAIGNYY, CDR2 EKD. CDR3 bases: TGTGCCTGTGACAAGACTGGGGCCGACGGGCCCGATAAACTCATCTTT. Translating gives CACDKTGADGPDKLIF.

The table lists this clone with a few counts. TCRdb's entry gives the protein of a much larger clone, which mismatches this DNA's translation at residue 4, likely from a read error; the protein reported here is translated from the DNA. This rearrangement joins TRDV2 to TRDJ1; D is unresolved. TCRdb leaves out the J gene; it was filled in here by matching the DNA to germline. Per germline, CDR1 GEAIGNYY and CDR2 EKD. CDR3 size: 14 residues. CDR3: CACVTGRGYDKLIF. The CDR3 DNA follows: TGTGCCTGTGTCACCGGAAGGGGTTACGATAAACTCATCTTT.

This clone was seen more than once but under ten times. For this DNA, TCRdb reports the protein of a much larger clone, which diverges at residue 9, most likely from a read error; the protein presented here is translated directly from the DNA. The V and J genes are TRDV2 and TRDJ1, with TRDD3 matching 8 bases. Here the J gene came from matching the DNA to germline, since TCRdb omits it. V lost 1 base, J lost 7 bases, and 13 bases stayed unmatched. This CDR3 is built from 16 residues. Germline V gene sequence: CDR1 GEAIGNYY, CDR2 EKD. For the CDR3, the DNA is TGTGCCTGTGACACGCGGGGATACCGAGGGGCTGGTAAACTCATCTTT. Its protein product is CACDTRGYRGAGKLIF.

Ten or more counts support this clone. Since a far larger clone is one base different, this is likely a read error. The V gene is TRDV1, the J gene TRDJ2; 7 bases fit TRDD3. Assignment of the J gene here rests on matching the DNA to germline, because TCRdb gives none. The CDR3 has 27 residues. V trimming: 2 bases; J trimming: 8 bases; junction bases outside the gene matches: 44. Looked up from germline, CDR1 is TSWWSYY and CDR2 is QGS. The CDR3 loop reads CALGESGSLLRRGMGGSRPDEAAQLFF. In DNA form, the CDR3 reads TGTGCTCTTGGGGAAAGCGGATCACTCCTAAGGAGGGGGATGGGGGGATCGAGGCCCGATGAAGCGGCACAACTCTTCTTT.

Details on this clone: TCRdb's protein for this DNA is that of a much larger clone and differs from the translation at residue 6, likely a read error; the protein shown is the DNA translation. This rearrangement joins TRDV2 to TRDJ1, with 9 bases matching TRDD3. The J gene was not available in TCRdb and was assigned here by matching the DNA to germline segments. CDR3 length: 22 amino acids. V was pared by 0 bases and J by 0 bases, with 22 bases of the junction left unmatched. Germline assignment: CDR1 GEAIGNYY and CDR2 EKD. Here the CDR3 DNA reads TGTGCCTGTGACACCACCACCCCTACAGGCTCTACTGGGGGACACAACACCGATAAACTCATCTTT. This translates into CACDTTTPTGSTGGHNTDKLIF.

Concerning this clone: This DNA's translation differs at residue 7 from TCRdb's protein, which comes from a much larger clone; a read error is likely, and the protein shown is translated from the DNA. CDR3 DNA sequence: TGTGCCTGTGACCCCTTAAGGGCCGGAGAGGATATGGGGCTTGACACCGATAAACTCATCTTT. Amino acids: CACDPLRAGEDMGLDTDKLIF. This sequence joins TRDV2 and TRDJ1; TRDD3 is a possible D gene (5 bases). The CDR3 extends over 21 amino acids. Deletions cut 3 bases from V and 0 bases from J, with 31 bases between. CDR1 is GEAIGNYY and CDR2 is EKD in the germline V gene.

On this clone itself: TCRdb's entry gives the protein of a much larger clone, which mismatches this DNA's translation at residue 16, likely from a read error; the protein reported here is translated from the DNA. No J gene was named, though the V gene is TRDV2; the table's D call TRDD3 went unverified against the DNA. From germline, CDR1 is GEAIGNYY and CDR2 EKD. The CDR3 contains 18 residues. The CDR3 nucleotides are TGTGCCTGTGACACAATCCCCGGGAATGAGAGAGGGACCGATAAACACATCTTT. It yields the protein CACDTIPGNERGTDKHIF.

This clone appeared a few times. A read error likely explains why the TCRdb protein, taken from a much larger clone, differs from this DNA's translation at residue 12; the protein shown is translated from the DNA. CDR3 residues: CACDTVEVQYTEKLIF. The CDR3 region has the DNA TGTGCCTGTGACACCGTGGAGGTCCAGTACACCGAAAAACTCATCTTT. This chain links TRDV2 with TRDJ1; D not resolved. Since TCRdb gives no J gene, matching the DNA to germline was used here to assign it. Germline assignment: CDR1 GEAIGNYY and CDR2 EKD. The CDR3 sequence is 16 residues long.

This clone turned up a few times. This likely reflects a read error, since a far larger clone is one base away. This CDR3 is also generated by other DNA sequences in the sample. The J gene is TRDJ3, the V gene TRDV2, with a tentative D call TRDD3 (5 bases). No J gene is reported in TCRdb; it was inferred here by comparing the DNA with germline. Germline CDR1 is GEAIGNYY and CDR2 is EKD. The length of the CDR3 is 19 residues. V was pared by 0 bases and J by 0 bases, with 14 bases between. The DNA for the CDR3 is TGTGCCTGTGACACCGTTGGAGGGGAAAGCTCCTGGGACACCCGACAGATGTTTTTC. Amino acids: CACDTVGGESSWDTRQMFF.

Concerning this clone: The protein in TCRdb stems from a much larger clone and differs at residue 4 from this DNA's translation, likely a read error; here the protein is translated from the DNA. This chain links TRDV2 with TRDJ3, with 8 bases fitting TRDD3. TCRdb is silent on the J gene; assignment here came from matching the DNA to germline. The CDR3 spans 16 residues. Germline lookup yields CDR1 GEAIGNYY and CDR2 EKD. CDR3 sequence (DNA): TGTGCCTGTAACACCGGGGGATACTGGGACACCCGACAGATGTTTTTC. Translation: CACNTGGYWDTRQMFF.